One T cell receptor (beta chain) is described in this entry. The CDR3 runs to 16 residues. The J segment lost 2 bases and the V segment lost 5 bases, leaving 11 bases of the junction unmatched. Germline V gene data show CDR1 as SEHNR and CDR2 as FQNEAQ (reference sequence). This entry comes from a study of blood T cell repertoires in COVID-19. On the study more broadly: The origin of the acute and convalescent COVID-19 samples was the United States, Italy and Spain.

Profiling relied on immunoSEQ multiplex PCR, and the TCRdb table lists in-frame clones only, not all of them. Of about 30,000 clones listed, 65% to 90% are singletons. The J gene is TRBJ2-5, the V gene TRBV7-9; 7 positions match TRBD2. This TCR was recovered from a man older than 75 with active COVID-19. The sequencing sample was made of peripheral blood. CDR3 sequence (DNA): TGTGCCAGCAGCGACCGTAGGGAGGGGCGGCAAGAGACCCAGTACTTC. Translating it yields CASSDRREGRQETQYF.